The rows below give T cell receptor beta chains drawn from one sample of a study of T cells in Graves' hyperthyroidism and ophthalmopathy. MiXCR, run by TCRdb on the multiplex PCR reads, gives a single entry per CDR3 protein. The sample holds a few hundred thousand distinct CDR3 sequences, 15% to 19% seen once. Sequenced: blood. The receptors here all came from a woman between 18 and 30 years old with Graves' hyperthyroidism that later progressed to Graves' ophthalmopathy. CDR3s include the opening cysteine and the closing phenylalanine or tryptophan. The D gene is left open where the match is weak. Size tells how often a clone was seen (once, few, many) or the class of an expanded clone, and some rows leave it out.

clone_size	v_call	d_call	j_call	cdr3_aa	cdr3_nt
few	TRBV7-9	TRBD2	TRBJ2-1	CASRLAGGGYNEQFF	TGTGCCAGCAGGCTAGCGGGAGGAGGGTACAATGAGCAGTTCTTC
-	TRBV20-1	TRBD2	TRBJ2-1	CSARDVAGDTYNEQFF	TGCAGTGCTAGAGATGTCGCGGGAGACACCTACAATGAGCAGTTCTTC
-	TRBV6-2/TRBV6-3	-	TRBJ2-1	CARPVEEQFF	TGTGCCAGACCGGTGGAAGAGCAGTTCTTC
-	TRBV7-2	-	TRBJ2-6	CASSPRTGANVLTF	TGTGCCAGCAGCCCCCGTACTGGGGCCAACGTCCTGACTTTC
many	TRBV28	TRBD1	TRBJ1-2	CASTKGQGGGKGYGYTF	TGTGCCAGCACCAAGGGACAGGGGGGTGGTAAAGGCTATGGCTACACCTTC
few	TRBV9	-	TRBJ2-5	CASSAKGGYGETQYF	TGTGCCAGCAGCGCTAAGGGGGGGTACGGAGAGACCCAGTACTTC
-	TRBV5-6	TRBD1	TRBJ2-7	CASSSGQGVWGQYF	TGTGCCAGCAGCAGCGGACAGGGGGTCTGGGGGCAGTACTTC
few	TRBV20-1	-	TRBJ2-3	CSASASSGPTTSTDTQYF	TGCAGTGCTAGTGCCTCCTCCGGGCCTACGACTAGCACAGATACGCAGTATTTT
many	TRBV28	TRBD1	TRBJ2-5	CASSSLTQGLETQYF	TGTGCCAGCAGTTCACTAACACAGGGGTTGGAGACCCAGTACTTC
many	TRBV6-1	-	TRBJ1-2	CATTGQKRVGYTF	TGTGCCACCACAGGACAGAAACGAGTAGGCTACACCTTC
-	TRBV27	-	TRBJ2-1	CASRGGGPHNEQFF	TGTGCCAGCAGGGGAGGGGGCCCCCACAATGAGCAGTTCTTC
-	TRBV7-6	TRBD2	TRBJ2-7	CASSPRTSGVPYEQYF	TGTGCCAGCAGCCCTAGGACTAGCGGGGTCCCCTACGAGCAGTACTTC
many	TRBV28	-	TRBJ2-3	CASSLSTQGIPADTQYF	TGTGCCAGCAGTTTATCAACGCAGGGTATTCCCGCAGATACGCAGTATTTT
few	TRBV6-2/TRBV6-3	-	TRBJ1-6	CATGHSSSYNSPLHF	TGTGCCACCGGACACTCGAGCTCCTATAATTCACCCCTCCACTTT
-	TRBV28	-	TRBJ2-7	CASSVEFGTTHYEQYF	TGTGCCAGCAGTGTGGAGTTCGGAACTACCCACTACGAGCAGTACTTC
-	TRBV2	-	TRBJ2-1	CASSVSSSHGAGNEQFF	TGCGCCAGCAGTGTCTCTTCCTCGCACGGGGCGGGTAATGAGCAGTTCTTC
many	TRBV20-1	TRBD2	TRBJ2-1	CSTWGASGRAWDSYNEQFF	TGCAGTACTTGGGGGGCTAGCGGGAGGGCCTGGGATAGCTACAATGAGCAGTTCTTC
few	TRBV27	-	TRBJ1-5	CASSPFGQPQHF	TGTGCCAGCAGCCCTTTCGGGCAGCCCCAGCATTTT
many	TRBV7-8	-	TRBJ2-7	CASSLSGPDYEQYF	TGTGCCAGCAGCTTATCGGGGCCGGACTACGAGCAGTACTTC
many	TRBV5-6	-	TRBJ2-5	CASSFRGQETQYF	TGTGCCAGCAGCTTTAGGGGTCAAGAGACCCAGTACTTC
-	TRBV20-1	-	TRBJ2-1	CSAAPGRFRNNDQFF	TGCAGTGCTGCTCCCGGCCGGTTCAGGAACAATGATCAGTTCTTC
-	TRBV19	TRBD1	TRBJ2-3	CASSSLWDSKVDTQYF	TGTGCCAGTAGTAGCCTCTGGGACAGTAAAGTCGATACGCAGTATTTT
many	TRBV2	-	TRBJ1-6	CASSQGMAAPLHF	TGTGCCAGCAGCCAGGGTATGGCGGCACCCCTCCACTTT
many	TRBV18	TRBD2	TRBJ2-7	CASSPRSLAGASGEQYF	TGTGCCAGCTCACCTCGGTCACTAGCGGGAGCGTCCGGCGAGCAGTACTTC
-	TRBV20-1	TRBD1	TRBJ2-5	CSASATGAGSETQYF	TGCAGTGCTAGTGCAACAGGGGCAGGGTCCGAGACCCAGTACTTC
few	TRBV6-1	TRBD2	TRBJ2-2	CASSAERGNTGELFF	TGTGCCAGCAGTGCGGAGCGGGGAAACACCGGGGAGCTGTTTTTT
-	TRBV12-3/TRBV12-4	-	TRBJ1-4	CASSLWGYGEKLFF	TGTGCCAGCAGTTTATGGGGTTACGGCGAAAAACTGTTTTTT
-	TRBV4-1	-	TRBJ2-5	CASSQGGRLETQYF	TGCGCCAGCAGCCAAGGGGGCAGGCTGGAGACCCAGTACTTC
few	TRBV7-8	TRBD2	TRBJ2-7	CASSETNSGRRAYEQYF	TGTGCCAGCAGCGAAACAAATAGCGGGAGGAGGGCCTACGAGCAGTACTTC
-	TRBV6-2/TRBV6-3	-	TRBJ2-5	CASSKRQRILQETQYF	TGTGCCAGCAGTAAAAGGCAGCGGATATTACAAGAGACCCAGTACTTC
many	TRBV30	-	TRBJ2-2	CAWSDGGGAGELFF	TGTGCCTGGAGTGATGGGGGCGGTGCCGGGGAGCTGTTTTTT
many	TRBV14	-	TRBJ2-7	CASSQSSGLTYWQQYF	TGTGCCAGCAGCCAGTCAAGCGGACTAACCTACTGGCAGCAGTACTTC
many	TRBV15	-	TRBJ1-5	CATSRDPGSFQPQHF	TGTGCCACCAGCAGAGACCCCGGGAGCTTTCAGCCCCAGCATTTT
-	TRBV14	TRBD1	TRBJ1-2	CASSHRARGTSNYGYTF	TGTGCCAGCAGCCATCGAGCCAGGGGGACCTCTAACTATGGCTACACCTTC
many	TRBV5-8	-	TRBJ1-1	CASSLGRVTPSHTEAFF	TGTGCCAGCAGCTTGGGCAGGGTAACCCCCTCGCACACTGAAGCTTTCTTT
few	TRBV20-1	TRBD1	TRBJ1-1	CSAHDRGRMNTEAFF	TGCAGTGCTCATGACAGGGGTCGGATGAACACTGAAGCTTTCTTT
few	TRBV7-2	TRBD2	TRBJ2-7	CASSLSLANYEQYF	TGTGCCAGCAGCTTATCACTAGCGAACTACGAGCAGTACTTC
-	TRBV7-8	TRBD1	TRBJ1-4	CASSPGPDRDGKLFF	TGTGCCAGCAGCCCGGGCCCCGACAGGGACGGAAAACTGTTTTTT
-	TRBV2	-	TRBJ2-1	CASLAFQGDEQFF	TGTGCCAGTCTAGCGTTCCAGGGGGATGAGCAGTTCTTC
-	TRBV3-1	-	TRBJ2-2	CASSHGTANTGELFF	TGTGCCAGCAGCCACGGGACGGCAAACACCGGGGAGCTGTTTTTT
many	TRBV20-1	TRBD2	TRBJ2-7	CSAKKRLAASYEQYF	TGCAGTGCTAAGAAGCGACTAGCGGCCTCCTACGAGCAGTACTTC
many	TRBV2	-	TRBJ1-1	CASSEEGSGVGMNTEAFF	TGTGCCAGCAGTGAAGAAGGGAGCGGGGTCGGGATGAACACTGAAGCTTTCTTT
-	TRBV13	TRBD1	TRBJ2-7	CASSSRQGVNEQYF	TGTGCCAGCAGCTCAAGACAGGGGGTCAACGAGCAGTACTTC
-	TRBV9	-	TRBJ1-2	CASSVRDENTRGYTF	TGTGCCAGCAGCGTACGAGATGAAAACACTCGTGGCTACACCTTC
many	TRBV12-3/TRBV12-4	TRBD2	TRBJ2-1	CASSQTGGDNEQFF	TGTGCCAGCAGTCAAACGGGAGGGGACAATGAGCAGTTCTTC
-	TRBV6-2/TRBV6-3	-	TRBJ1-5	CASSYKGALLNQPQHF	TGTGCCAGCAGTTATAAAGGGGCACTACTCAATCAGCCCCAGCATTTT
many	TRBV6-1	-	TRBJ1-1	CASTVAGQNTEAFF	TGTGCCAGCACCGTTGCCGGACAGAACACTGAAGCTTTCTTT
-	TRBV11-2	TRBD2	TRBJ2-1	CASSTLAGDANEQFF	TGTGCCAGCAGTACCCTAGCGGGAGATGCCAATGAGCAGTTCTTC
many	TRBV6-5	-	TRBJ2-3	CASSYSSDTQYF	TGTGCCAGCAGTTACTCGAGCGATACGCAGTATTTT
few	TRBV4-3	-	TRBJ2-1	CASSQSAGSFYNEQFF	TGCGCCAGCAGCCAATCCGCCGGGTCCTTCTACAATGAGCAGTTCTTC
many	TRBV20-1	TRBD1	TRBJ1-1	CSARGTGRPTEAFF	TGCAGTGCTAGAGGGACAGGGAGGCCCACTGAAGCTTTCTTT
many	TRBV13	TRBD1	TRBJ1-2	CASSLGTELFYGYTF	TGTGCCAGCAGCTTGGGGACAGAGCTTTTCTATGGCTACACCTTC
many	TRBV12-3/TRBV12-4	-	TRBJ2-1	CASSLGMDGAYNEQFF	TGTGCCAGCAGTTTAGGTATGGACGGGGCCTACAATGAGCAGTTCTTC
-	TRBV4-2	-	TRBJ2-4	CASSPETGSNIQYF	TGTGCCAGCAGCCCCGAAACAGGGTCAAACATTCAGTACTTC
many	TRBV6-1	TRBD1	TRBJ2-7	CASNPGQGDREQYF	TGTGCCAGCAACCCGGGACAGGGAGATCGCGAGCAGTACTTC
many	TRBV7-9	-	TRBJ2-1	CASSYLGGTNEQFF	TGTGCCAGCAGCTACCTAGGGGGGACGAATGAGCAGTTCTTC